One sample yielded the 20 T cell receptor beta chains listed below, sequenced in a study of blood T cell repertoires in COVID-19. Only in-frame clones appear in the TCRdb table, and some are missing; sequencing was by immunoSEQ multiplex PCR. The sample lists 25,000 to 30,000 clones; about nine tenths were seen once. Sequenced input: peripheral blood. Receptors originate from a human donor in a cohort sampled during active COVID-19. The donor label of this sample is uncertain.

This clone was counted a few times. The chain joins TRBV5-6 to TRBJ1-2, with TRBD1 as a possible D gene (5 bases). The germline gives CDR1 SGHDT, CDR2 YYEEEE. V gave up 0 bases and J gave up 8 bases, with 14 bases separating them. This CDR3 comprises 14 residues. The CDR3 here is CASSLATRAAGYTF. As DNA, the CDR3 is TGTGCCAGCAGCTTGGCTACCAGGGCGGCCGGCTACACCTTC.

The chain employs TRBV19 and TRBJ1-5, with 10 nucleotides matching TRBD1. The ends lost 5 bases at V and 3 bases at J; junction bases unmatched: 4. CDR3 length equals 15 residues. The germline V gene encodes CDR1 LNHDA and CDR2 SQIVND (reference sequence). CDR3 protein: CASSLGTGANQPQHF. CDR3 nucleotides: TGTGCCAGTAGTCTCGGGACAGGGGCCAATCAGCCCCAGCATTTT.

The chain links TRBV4-1 to TRBJ2-1, with 16 bases fitting TRBD2. After removal of 3 bases from V and 0 bases from J, the junction contained 5 bases not matched to a gene. Per germline, CDR1 MGHRA and CDR2 YSYEKL. The CDR3 is made up of 19 amino acids. The CDR3 reads CASSHPGLAGGSSYNEQFF. The CDR3 coding sequence is TGCGCCAGCAGCCACCCGGGACTAGCGGGGGGGAGCTCCTACAATGAGCAGTTCTTC.

The gene calls are TRBV7-2 and TRBJ1-5; TRBD1 matches 7 bases. This CDR3 region has 13 residues. Germline CDR1 and CDR2: SGHTA and FQGNSA. With 6 bases clipped from V and 7 bases from J, the junction kept 6 bases outside the gene matches. CDR3 in amino acids: CASSYRGFQPQHF. In DNA form, the CDR3 reads TGTGCCAGCAGTTACAGGGGTTTCCAGCCCCAGCATTTT.

This rearrangement joins TRBV6-2 or TRBV6-3 to TRBJ1-6, with TRBD1 matching over 10 bases. Unmatched junction bases numbered 9, after V lost 4 bases and J lost 9 bases. The CDR3 sequence is 16 residues long. Germline CDR1 MNHEY, CDR2 SVGEGT. CDR3 loop: CASSFLPTGGVSPLHF. CDR3 sequence (DNA): TGTGCCAGCAGTTTCCTACCGACAGGGGGCGTTTCACCCCTCCACTTT.

The rearrangement joins TRBV4-3 to TRBJ1-2, with D uncertain. V was pared by 2 bases and J by 4 bases, with 11 bases between. The length of the CDR3 is 14 residues. CDR1 is LGHNA, CDR2 YSLEER, per germline. Here the CDR3 reads CASSQNEVAYGYTF. The CDR3 bases are TGCGCCAGCAGCCAAAACGAGGTGGCCTATGGCTACACCTTC.

V is TRBV7-2 and J is TRBJ1-4; 7 bases fit TRBD1. CDR3 length: 13 residues. Germline V gives CDR1 SGHTA, CDR2 FQGNSA. V dropped 5 bases and J dropped 8; count of bases not matched to a gene: 5. The CDR3 DNA sequence: TGTGCCAGCAGCCAACGACAGGGCGAAAAACTGTTTTTT. Translating it yields CASSQRQGEKLFF. The full variable domain, in which reference TRBV7-2 and TRBJ1-4 provide the parts outside the CDR3, is GAGVSQSPSNKVTEKGKDVELRCDPISGHTALYWYRQSLGQGLEFLIYFQGNSAPDKSGLPSDRFSAERTGGSVSTLTIQRTQQEDSAVYLCASSQRQGEKLFFGSGTQLSVL.

The V and J genes are TRBV18 and TRBJ1-5; TRBD1 aligns across 7 bases. V shed 6 bases and J 4 bases; nucleotides not matched to a gene: 6. Germline V gene sequence: CDR1 KGHSH, CDR2 LQKENI. This CDR3 is built from 14 residues. The CDR3 DNA reads as TGTGCCAGCTCCCCGGACAGGCGAAATCAGCCCCAGCATTTT. It translates to CASSPDRRNQPQHF.

The chain links TRBV6-5 to TRBJ2-1, with 12 bases aligning to TRBD2. The germline V gene has CDR1 MNHEY and CDR2 SVGAGI. The CDR3 is 15 residues long. Losses at the gene ends were 4 bases for V and 10 bases for J; bases not matched to a gene: 8. As DNA, the CDR3 is TGTGCCAGCAGTTTATCTAGCGGGGGGGCAAAAGAGCAGTTCTTC. This translates into CASSLSSGGAKEQFF.

The genes are TRBV6-5 and TRBJ1-2; 7 positions match TRBD1. Germline V gene data show CDR1 as MNHEY and CDR2 as SVGAGI. The CDR3 extends over 13 amino acids. The trim removed 7 bases at V and 8 bases at J, leaving 10 bases unmatched. The CDR3 DNA reads as TGTGCCAGCACGGGGATAGGGGGCTACGGCTACACCTTC. Its protein is CASTGIGGYGYTF.

The J gene is TRBJ2-7, the V gene TRBV5-4; possible D gene TRBD2, 7 bases. V was pared by 0 bases and J by 1 base, with 11 bases between. Germline CDR1 and CDR2: SGHNT and YYREEE (reference sequence). CDR3 length: 15 residues. The chain's CDR3 is CASSLVGGASYEQYF. CDR3 DNA: TGTGCCAGCAGCTTGGTTGGGGGGGCGTCCTACGAGCAGTACTTC.

The chain joins TRBV20-1 to TRBJ1-1; the D is unclear. Per germline, CDR1 DFQATT and CDR2 SNEGSKA (reference sequence). V was trimmed by 3 bases and J by 12 bases, leaving 14 bases between them. The CDR3 is 11 residues long. CDR3 residues: CSARGKFFTFF. CDR3 in DNA: TGCAGTGCTAGGGGCAAATTTTTTACTTTCTTT.

This sequence joins TRBV7-2 and TRBJ1-5; D is ambiguous. Germline lookup yields CDR1 SGHTA and CDR2 FQGNSA. The germline V and J ends were trimmed by 2 bases and 6 bases, with 11 bases remaining between them. CDR3 length: 14 amino acids. In nucleotides, the CDR3 is TGTGCCAGCAGCTTAAAGATGAGAGGTCAGCCCCAGCATTTT. As protein: CASSLKMRGQPQHF. The full variable domain, in which reference TRBV7-2 and TRBJ1-5 provide the parts outside the CDR3, is GAGVSQSPSNKVTEKGKDVELRCDPISGHTALYWYRQSLGQGLEFLIYFQGNSAPDKSGLPSDRFSAERTGGSVSTLTIQRTQQEDSAVYLCASSLKMRGQPQHFGDGTRLSIL.

The V gene is TRBV20-1, the J gene TRBJ2-1; TRBD2 agrees at 8 bases. Unmatched junction bases numbered 8, after V lost 3 bases and J lost 7 bases. Germline V gene sequence: CDR1 DFQATT, CDR2 SNEGSKA (reference sequence). The length of the CDR3 is 14 residues. The CDR3: CSASERRGVNEQFF. Written as DNA, the CDR3 is TGCAGTGCTAGTGAGAGGCGGGGGGTGAATGAGCAGTTCTTC.

The chain joins TRBV7-9 to TRBJ2-5; 10 bases match TRBD1. The germline CDR1 and CDR2 sequences are SEHNR and FQNEAQ (reference sequence). Trimming took 1 base from V and 5 from J; bases not matched to a gene: 4. The CDR3 totals 15 residues. CDR3 sequence reads: CASSLGDRGRETQYF. Here the CDR3 DNA reads TGTGCCAGCAGCTTAGGAGACAGGGGGCGTGAGACCCAGTACTTC.

This clone was detected only a few times. This chain's CDR3 is CASSPGPFFTEAFF. The CDR3 DNA sequence: TGTGCCAGCAGCCCAGGGCCCTTTTTCACTGAAGCTTTCTTT. The chain uses TRBV7-8 and TRBJ1-1; perhaps TRBD1 as D (5 bases). Looked up from germline, CDR1 is SGHVS and CDR2 is FQNEAQ. This CDR3 has 14 residues. Trimming left V 5 bases short and J 4 bases short, with 14 bases between. The variable domain in full, with the rest retrieved from reference TRBV7-8 and TRBJ1-1, is GAGVSQSPRYKVAKRGQDVALRCDPISGHVSLFWYQQALGQGPEFLTYFQNEAQLDKSGLPSDRFFAERPEGSVSTLKIQRTQQEDSAVYLCASSPGPFFTEAFFGQGTRLTVV.

This chain links TRBV9 with TRBJ2-2, with 13 bases that match TRBD2. The CDR3 sequence is 17 residues long. The V and J ends lost 0 bases and 5 bases, in that order; junction bases with no gene match: 4. From germline, CDR1 is SGDLS and CDR2 YYNGEE. The CDR3 reads CASSVATLAGGTGELFF. The CDR3 DNA reads as TGTGCCAGCAGCGTAGCTACACTAGCGGGGGGGACCGGGGAGCTGTTTTTT.

The chain is built from TRBV6-2 or TRBV6-3 and TRBJ1-6; TRBD1 is a possible D gene (6 bases). Trimming pared 2 bases from V and 9 bases from J, leaving 14 bases between. The V gene's germline CDR1 is MNHEY and CDR2 SVGEGT. The CDR3 covers 15 residues. In DNA form, the CDR3 reads TGTGCCAGCAGTTACCCACAGGGAACAGTTTCACCCCTCCACTTT. Its protein is CASSYPQGTVSPLHF.

This chain links TRBV27 with TRBJ1-3, with 7 positions matching TRBD1. Germline values: CDR1 MNHEY, CDR2 SMNVEV (reference sequence). This CDR3 is built from 15 residues. V was pared by 5 bases and J by 0 bases, with 4 bases of the junction left unmatched. CDR3 sequence reads: CASSPDRLSGNTIYF. The CDR3 DNA follows: TGTGCCAGCAGTCCGGACAGGCTCTCTGGAAACACCATATATTTT.

The rearrangement joins TRBV12-3 or TRBV12-4 to TRBJ2-1; D might be TRBD2 (5 bases). There are 12 residues in the CDR3. The V end was cut by 3 bases, the J end by 7 bases, with 7 bases between. The CDR3 region is CASSFTGNEQFF. Written as DNA, the CDR3 is TGTGCCAGCAGTTTTACGGGAAATGAGCAGTTCTTC.